Each of the 15 T cell receptor beta chains below was sequenced from the same sample in a study of brain T cells in children with intractable seizures. Time point in this sample: blood from clinic visit 5 months post-surgery; TSC patient then seizure free. Assay used: immunoSEQ multiplex PCR; TCRdb lists only in-frame clones, some missing. The sample lists hundreds of thousands of clones, 85% to 95% seen once, with roughly 5.7% in the top ten. This material consisted of peripheral blood, taken around 5 months after surgery. The receptors stem from a boy under two years old with tuberous sclerosis and intractable seizures.

CDR3 sequence: CASSEPGQGTDTQYF. The CDR3 nucleotides are TGCGCCAGCAGTGAACCGGGACAGGGGACAGATACGCAGTATTTT. This rearrangement joins TRBV10-1 to TRBJ2-3; TRBD1 matches at 10 bases. Germline V lookup: CDR1 WNHNN, CDR2 SYGVQD (reference sequence). CDR3 length: 15 amino acids. V lost 3 bases to trimming and J lost 3 bases; unmatched junction nucleotides: 3.

This clone was detected once. The chain uses TRBV18 and TRBJ2-3; 13 positions match TRBD2. J lost 8 bases, V lost 3 bases, and 2 bases had no gene match. CDR1 and CDR2 (germline): KGHSH, LQKENI. CDR3 length: 14 residues. The chain's CDR3 is CASSPGTSGVTQYF. The CDR3 DNA follows: TGTGCCAGCTCACCCGGGACTAGCGGGGTTACGCAGTATTTT.

The chain couples TRBV15 to TRBJ2-6, with a tentative D call TRBD1 (5 bases). The CDR3 has 16 amino acids. The germline V and J ends were trimmed by 9 bases and 4 bases, with 19 bases remaining between them. The germline V gene has CDR1 LNHNV and CDR2 YYDKDF (reference sequence). The CDR3 spells CATDFRDRSGANVLTF. CDR3 bases: TGTGCCACAGACTTCAGGGATAGGTCGGGGGCCAACGTCCTGACTTTC.

This clone was observed once. The chain is built from TRBV11-3 and TRBJ2-5, with 11 bases that match TRBD2. The CDR3 is 16 residues long. The V and J ends lost 1 base and 5 bases, in that order; junction bases with no gene match: 6. From germline, CDR1 is SGHNT and CDR2 YENEEA. The CDR3 sequence: CASSLVLAGGLETQYF. The CDR3 DNA reads as TGTGCCAGCAGCTTAGTCCTAGCGGGAGGCTTGGAGACCCAGTACTTC.

This clone showed up just once. At the DNA level, this CDR3 is encoded by other sequences in the same sample as well. The chain employs TRBV5-1 and TRBJ1-2; D perhaps matches TRBD1 (6 bases). In germline, CDR1 is SGHRS, CDR2 YFSETQ. The CDR3 sequence is 13 residues long. Trimming cost V 0 bases and J 5 bases, with 8 bases left between them. The CDR3 reads CASSLEGGYGYTF. CDR3 coding DNA: TGCGCCAGCAGCTTGGAGGGGGGTTATGGCTACACCTTC.

The chain has TRBV21-1 and TRBJ2-5. TRBV21-1 is shown as a pseudogene. The CDR3 is made up of 18 amino acids. CDR3 region: CASSKGHPGTPLDETQYF. The CDR3 DNA follows: TGTGCCAGCAGCAAAGGGCACCCCGGGACCCCGTTGGATGAGACCCAGTACTTC.

V is TRBV3-1 (or the pseudogene TRBV3-2) and J is TRBJ2-1; tentatively, D is TRBD2 (5 bases). Trimming removed 10 bases at V and 0 bases at J, with 16 bases between. Germline V CDR1 and CDR2: LGHDT, YNNKEL (reference sequence). The CDR3 spans 15 residues. CDR3 sequence: CATPKSGVSYNEQFF. In nucleotides, the CDR3 is TGTGCCACCCCTAAAAGCGGAGTCTCCTACAATGAGCAGTTCTTC.

This sequence joins TRBV29-1 and TRBJ1-1; 8 bases are a match to TRBD1. This CDR3 spans 16 amino acids. V was clipped by 4 bases and J by 3 bases; unmatched bases: 13. Germline V gene data show CDR1 as SQVTM and CDR2 as ANQGSEA. CDR3 protein: CSVGSPRETGDTEAFF. The CDR3 region has the DNA TGCAGCGTTGGTTCTCCCCGCGAGACAGGGGACACTGAAGCTTTCTTT.

This clone was found once. V gene TRBV13 combines with J gene TRBJ2-3, with D perhaps TRBD1 or TRBD2 (6 bases each). V lost 5 bases, J lost 1 base, and 19 bases lay in between. This CDR3 contains 17 residues. Germline CDR1 PRHDT, CDR2 FYEKMQ (reference sequence). The DNA of the CDR3 is TGTGCCAGCAGCAACGTTGGTCGGGGGCCTGGCACAGATACGCAGTATTTT. Its translation is CASSNVGRGPGTDTQYF.

The chain couples TRBV19 to TRBJ2-3, with 9 bases fitting TRBD1. After removal of 6 bases from V and 4 bases from J, the junction contained 8 bases not matched to a gene. Germline V lookup: CDR1 LNHDA, CDR2 SQIVND (reference sequence). CDR3 size: 15 residues. CDR3 coding DNA: TGTGCCAGTAGCTGGGGACAGGGATTCCCAGATACGCAGTATTTT. This encodes CASSWGQGFPDTQYF. The full variable domain, its missing parts supplied by reference TRBV19 and TRBJ2-3, is DGGITQSPKYLFRKEGQNVTLSCEQNLNHDAMYWYRQDPGQGLRLIYYSQIVNDFQKGDIAEGYSVSREKKESFPLTVTSAQKNPTAFYLCASSWGQGFPDTQYFGPGTRLTVL.

V gene TRBV27 combines with J gene TRBJ1-2; TRBD1 matches 7 bases. The germline CDR1 and CDR2 sequences are MNHEY and SMNVEV (reference sequence). The CDR3 loop spans 14 amino acids. Germline trimming cut 5 bases from V and 4 bases from J; bases unmatched to any gene: 7. For the CDR3, the DNA is TGTGCCAGCAGTGAATACAGGGGAGGCTATGGCTACACCTTC. It yields the protein CASSEYRGGYGYTF.

The V gene is TRBV7-9, the J gene TRBJ2-2; D perhaps matches TRBD1 (6 bases). This CDR3 spans 15 amino acids. Germline V gene lookup returns CDR1 SEHNR and CDR2 FQNEAQ (reference sequence). Trimming removed 5 bases at V and 3 bases at J, with 13 bases between. CDR3 in amino acids: CASSPGTKHTGELFF. The CDR3 nucleotides are TGTGCCAGCAGCCCCGGGACAAAACACACCGGGGAGCTGTTTTTT.

This chain uses TRBV5-4 with TRBJ2-3; D is uncertain. The length of the CDR3 is 14 residues. The V and J ends lost 0 bases and 2 bases respectively, with 7 bases between them. Germline V gives CDR1 SGHNT, CDR2 YYREEE (reference sequence). This CDR3 is CASSLVFPTDTQYF. Here the CDR3 DNA reads TGTGCCAGCAGCTTGGTGTTCCCCACAGATACGCAGTATTTT.

The gene calls are TRBV2 and TRBJ1-4, with 10 bases lining up with TRBD1. Germline values: CDR1 SNHLY, CDR2 FYNNEI. V dropped 8 bases and J dropped 7; count of bases not matched to a gene: 7. The CDR3 is 14 amino acids. The CDR3 protein is CASHGQGGGEKLFF. The CDR3 DNA follows: TGTGCCAGCCATGGACAGGGGGGTGGTGAAAAACTGTTTTTT.

Notes on this clone: The CDR3 end shows no conserved phenylalanine or tryptophan, and so a read error is likely. V usage is TRBV6-5 and J usage is TRBJ1-1; D not resolved. Germline values: CDR1 MNHEY, CDR2 SVGAGI. This CDR3 has 14 residues. V gave up 6 bases and J gave up 1 base, with 12 bases separating them. The CDR3 here is CASRFTGGNTEAFL. The CDR3 DNA is TGTGCCAGCAGGTTTACGGGAGGGAACACTGAAGCTTTCCTT.